The 11 T cell receptor beta chains below come from one sample, sequenced in a study of shared clonotypes between healthy human individuals. CD45RO-negative CD8 cells positively selected for CCR7 made up the naive population, which excluded terminally differentiated effector memory CD45RA+ cells. Only in-frame clones appear in the TCRdb table, and some are missing; sequencing was by immunoSEQ multiplex PCR. The sample carries hundreds of thousands of clones, about 96% recorded once. Specimen: naive CD8+ T cells sorted from blood. The receptors were sampled from a woman aged 25-40 years in good health.

V usage is TRBV28 and J usage is TRBJ1-1, with D perhaps TRBD1 (5 bases). Trimming took off 3 bases at V and 4 bases at J, with 12 bases between the two ends. This CDR3 is 14 amino acids long. Looked up from germline, CDR1 is MDHEN and CDR2 is SYDVKM. CDR3 residues: CASSLPRGITEAFF. In nucleotides, the CDR3 is TGTGCCAGCAGTTTGCCTCGGGGGATCACTGAAGCTTTCTTT.

The gene calls are TRBV13 and TRBJ2-7; TRBD2 is a possible D gene (6 bases). This CDR3 is built from 15 residues. Germline lookup yields CDR1 PRHDT and CDR2 FYEKMQ (reference sequence). V lost 5 bases and J lost 4, with 18 bases in between. The CDR3 here is CASSHPTAGLYEQYF. In nucleotides, the CDR3 is TGTGCCAGCAGCCACCCCACGGCGGGACTTTACGAGCAGTACTTC.

This clone came up once. In nucleotides, the CDR3 is TGTGCCAGCACCGACACCAATCAGCCCCAGCATTTT. It is translated as CASTDTNQPQHF. This chain links TRBV2 with TRBJ1-5; D ambiguous. Germline-derived CDR1 and CDR2 are SNHLY and FYNNEI. This CDR3 comprises 12 residues. Trimming took 7 bases from V and 3 from J, leaving 7 bases between them.

Worth noting for this clone: Other nucleotide sequences in the sample specify the same CDR3. The rearrangement links TRBV2 to TRBJ2-7, with a weak D call TRBD2 (6 bases). This CDR3 has 13 amino acids. Trimming took off 6 bases at V and 3 bases at J, with 12 bases between the two ends. Looked up from germline, CDR1 is SNHLY and CDR2 is FYNNEI. CDR3 DNA: TGTGCCAGCAGCGGAGGGGTGAGCTACGAGCAGTACTTC. It codes for CASSGGVSYEQYF. The full variable domain, with the rest looked up from reference TRBV2 and TRBJ2-7, is EPEVTQTPSHQVTQMGQEVILRCVPISNHLYFYWYRQILGQKVEFLVSFYNNEISEKSEIFDDQFSVERPDGSNFTLKIRSTKLEDSAMYFCASSGGVSYEQYFGPGTRLTVT.

The chain uses TRBV6-9 and TRBJ2-7; D might be TRBD1 or TRBD2, each matching 5 bases. V lost 2 bases to trimming and J lost 0 bases, with 11 bases between them. Germline V gene sequence: CDR1 MNHGY, CDR2 SVAAGI. This CDR3 is built from 15 residues. The CDR3 bases are TGTGCCAGCAGTTATGAGGCAGGGAGCTCCTACGAGCAGTACTTC. Encoded protein: CASSYEAGSSYEQYF.

The chain uses TRBV4-1 and TRBJ1-6, with D perhaps TRBD1 (6 bases). There are 17 residues in the CDR3. Trimming removed 1 base at V and 2 bases at J, with 12 bases between. From germline, CDR1 is MGHRA and CDR2 YSYEKL. CDR3 region: CASSQAPGATYNSPLHF. The CDR3 coding sequence is TGCGCCAGCAGCCAAGCCCCAGGGGCAACCTATAATTCACCCCTCCACTTT.

To note about this clone: The same CDR3 arises from other DNA sequences in this sample as well. The chain uses TRBV5-1 and TRBJ2-7; D call uncertain. Germline assignment: CDR1 SGHRS and CDR2 YFSETQ. Trimming removed 2 bases at V and 6 bases at J, with 6 bases between. The CDR3 is 11 residues long. DNA of the CDR3: TGCGCCAGCAGCTTCGGCGGCGAGCAGTACTTC. This sequence encodes CASSFGGEQYF.

This clone has a single count. The chain employs TRBV6-5 and TRBJ2-7; a possible D gene is TRBD1 (7 bases). Trimming took off 2 bases at V and 3 bases at J, with 11 bases between the two ends. Germline lookup yields CDR1 MNHEY and CDR2 SVGAGI. There are 14 residues in the CDR3. CDR3 loop: CASSYGRGVYEQYF. CDR3 coding DNA: TGTGCCAGCAGTTACGGCAGGGGGGTCTACGAGCAGTACTTC.

The rearrangement uses TRBV28 and TRBJ2-3; no clear D. Trimming removed 1 base from V and 0 bases from J, with 11 bases in between. This CDR3 spans 16 amino acids. Germline V CDR1 and CDR2: MDHEN, SYDVKM. The CDR3 DNA follows: TGTGCCAGCAGTTTATCTTGGGGTGCTAGCACAGATACGCAGTATTTT. Amino acids: CASSLSWGASTDTQYF.

This sequence joins TRBV27 and TRBJ2-7, with 9 bases lining up with TRBD2. The germline V gene has CDR1 MNHEY and CDR2 SMNVEV (reference sequence). Unmatched junction bases numbered 14, after V lost 4 bases and J lost 4 bases. This CDR3 region has 17 residues. The CDR3 sequence is CASSSRLIAGDSYEQYF. The CDR3 DNA sequence: TGTGCCAGCAGTTCCCGATTGATAGCGGGAGATAGTTACGAGCAGTACTTC.

The chain uses TRBV9 and TRBJ2-7; maybe TRBD1 (6 bases). This CDR3 contains 15 residues. The germline V gene has CDR1 SGDLS and CDR2 YYNGEE. Trimming cost V 0 bases and J 3 bases, with 13 bases left between them. CDR3 residues: CASSVEADSFYEQYF. CDR3 coding DNA: TGTGCCAGCAGCGTAGAAGCGGACAGTTTCTACGAGCAGTACTTC.